This record covers a single T cell receptor beta chain. Its cognate antigen is unknown. These data belong to a study of T cells after yellow fever vaccination. Study observations and caveats: Only a minor proportion of clonotypes was detected across both CD4 and CD8 compartments. Reappearing after the booster were most of the clones from primary vaccination (less than 98% CD4, roughly 86% CD8).

TCRdb used MiXCR to reprocess the 5' RACE reads, holding one entry per CDR3 protein. The sample consists of around 530,000 distinct CDR3 sequences, around 16% of them appearing once. This TCR was sampled from a man aged 18 to 29 who received the YFV17D yellow fever vaccine. The sequences come from PBMCs, collected less than 6 days after the first yellow fever vaccination.

CDR3: CSVDWTVGPDTQYF. The DNA for the CDR3 is TGCAGCGTCGATTGGACAGTGGGGCCAGATACGCAGTATTTT. The chain has TRBV29-1 and TRBJ2-3; D may be TRBD1 (6 bases). The CDR3 extends over 14 amino acids. Deletions cut 6 bases from V and 4 bases from J, with 17 bases between. CDR1 is SQVTM, CDR2 ANQGSEA, per germline.